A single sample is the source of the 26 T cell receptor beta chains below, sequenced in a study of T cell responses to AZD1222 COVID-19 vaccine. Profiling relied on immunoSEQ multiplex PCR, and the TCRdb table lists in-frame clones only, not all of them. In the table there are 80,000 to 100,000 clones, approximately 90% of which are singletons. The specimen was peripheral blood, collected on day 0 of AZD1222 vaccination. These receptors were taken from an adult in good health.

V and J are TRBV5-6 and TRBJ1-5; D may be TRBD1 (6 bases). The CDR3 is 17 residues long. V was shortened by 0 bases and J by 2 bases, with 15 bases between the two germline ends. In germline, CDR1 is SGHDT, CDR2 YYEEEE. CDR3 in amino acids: CASSLGGPGGGNQPQHF. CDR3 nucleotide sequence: TGTGCCAGCAGCTTGGGAGGCCCGGGGGGCGGCAATCAGCCCCAGCATTTT.

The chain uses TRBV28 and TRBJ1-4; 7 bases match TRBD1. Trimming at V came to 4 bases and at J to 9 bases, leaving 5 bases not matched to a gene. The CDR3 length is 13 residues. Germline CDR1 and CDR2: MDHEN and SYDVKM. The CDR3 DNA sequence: TGTGCCAGCAGTTCCCGAGGGGGCCAAAAACTGTTTTTT. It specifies CASSSRGGQKLFF. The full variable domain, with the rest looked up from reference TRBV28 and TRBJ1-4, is DVKVTQSSRYLVKRTGEKVFLECVQDMDHENMFWYRQDPGLGLRLIYFSYDVKMKEKGDIPEGYSVSREKKERFSLILESASTNQTSMYLCASSSRGGQKLFFGSGTQLSVL.

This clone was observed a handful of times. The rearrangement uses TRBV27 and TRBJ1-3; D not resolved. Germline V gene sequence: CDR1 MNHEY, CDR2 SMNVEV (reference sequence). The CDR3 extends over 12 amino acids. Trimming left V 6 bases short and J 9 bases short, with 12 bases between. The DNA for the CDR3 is TGTGCCAGCAGGGATAGGAAGGGCACCATATATTTT. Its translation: CASRDRKGTIYF.

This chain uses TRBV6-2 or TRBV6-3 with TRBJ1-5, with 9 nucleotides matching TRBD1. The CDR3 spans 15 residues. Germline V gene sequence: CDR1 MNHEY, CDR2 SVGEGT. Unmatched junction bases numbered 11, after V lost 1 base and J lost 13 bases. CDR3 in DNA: TGTGCCAGCAGTTACTGGGGACAGGGCTCGAAAAGGCAGCATTTT. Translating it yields CASSYWGQGSKRQHF.

CDR3 DNA sequence: TGTGCCAGCATGAAGGGCCAGGGGGATCAGCCCCAGCATTTT. Amino acid sequence: CASMKGQGDQPQHF. The rearrangement uses TRBV2 and TRBJ1-5; TRBD1 matches at 7 bases. V lost 7 bases and J lost 5; bases outside the gene matches: 8. The CDR3 extends over 14 amino acids. Germline V gene lookup returns CDR1 SNHLY and CDR2 FYNNEI.

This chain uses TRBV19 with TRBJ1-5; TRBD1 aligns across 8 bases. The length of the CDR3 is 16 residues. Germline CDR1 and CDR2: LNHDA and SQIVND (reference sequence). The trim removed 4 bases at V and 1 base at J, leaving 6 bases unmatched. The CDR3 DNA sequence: TGTGCCAGTAGTAAACAAACAGGGGGAAGCAATCAGCCCCAGCATTTT. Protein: CASSKQTGGSNQPQHF. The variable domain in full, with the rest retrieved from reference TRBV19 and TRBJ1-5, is DGGITQSPKYLFRKEGQNVTLSCEQNLNHDAMYWYRQDPGQGLRLIYYSQIVNDFQKGDIAEGYSVSREKKESFPLTVTSAQKNPTAFYLCASSKQTGGSNQPQHFGDGTRLSIL.

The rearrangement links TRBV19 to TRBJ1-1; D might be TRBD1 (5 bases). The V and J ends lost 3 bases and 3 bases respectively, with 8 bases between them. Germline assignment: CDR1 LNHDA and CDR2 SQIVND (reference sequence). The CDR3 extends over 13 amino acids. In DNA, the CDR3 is TGTGCCAGTAGTATGGGCAGGGACACTGAAGCTTTCTTT. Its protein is CASSMGRDTEAFF.

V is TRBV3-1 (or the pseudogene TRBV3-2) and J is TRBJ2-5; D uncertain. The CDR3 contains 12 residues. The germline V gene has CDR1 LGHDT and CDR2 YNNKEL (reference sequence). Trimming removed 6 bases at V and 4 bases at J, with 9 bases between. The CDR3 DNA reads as TGTGCCAGCAGACAAAGAGCAGAGACCCAGTACTTC. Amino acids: CASRQRAETQYF.

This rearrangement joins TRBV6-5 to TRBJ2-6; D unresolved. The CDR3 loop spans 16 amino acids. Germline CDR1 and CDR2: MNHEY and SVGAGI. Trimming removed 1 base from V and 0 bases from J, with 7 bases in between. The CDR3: CASSYFRSSGANVLTF. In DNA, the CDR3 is TGTGCCAGCAGTTACTTTCGGAGCTCTGGGGCCAACGTCCTGACTTTC.

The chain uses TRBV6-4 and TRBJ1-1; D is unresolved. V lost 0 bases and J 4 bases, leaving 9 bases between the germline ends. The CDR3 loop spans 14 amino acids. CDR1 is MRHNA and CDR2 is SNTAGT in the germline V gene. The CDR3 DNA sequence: TGTGCCAGCAGTGACTCTGCTGGGAGCACTGAAGCTTTCTTT. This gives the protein CASSDSAGSTEAFF.

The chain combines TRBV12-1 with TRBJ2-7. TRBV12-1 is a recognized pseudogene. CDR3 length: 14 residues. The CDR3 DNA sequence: TGTGCCAGCAGCTGGGGGGCGCGGGCTGGCGAGCAGTACTTC. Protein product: CASSWGARAGEQYF.

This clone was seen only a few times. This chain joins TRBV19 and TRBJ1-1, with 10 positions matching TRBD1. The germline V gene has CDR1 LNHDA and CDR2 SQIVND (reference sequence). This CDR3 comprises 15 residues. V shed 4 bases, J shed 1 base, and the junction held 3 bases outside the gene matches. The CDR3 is CASSNGQGENTEAFF. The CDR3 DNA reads TGTGCCAGTAGTAACGGACAGGGGGAGAACACTGAAGCTTTCTTT.

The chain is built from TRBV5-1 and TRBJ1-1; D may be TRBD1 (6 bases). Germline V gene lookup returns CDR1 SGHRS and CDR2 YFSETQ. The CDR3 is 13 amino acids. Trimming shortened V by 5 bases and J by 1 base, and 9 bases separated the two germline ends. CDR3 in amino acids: CASRQGRNTEAFF. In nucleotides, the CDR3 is TGCGCCAGCAGACAGGGTCGGAACACTGAAGCTTTCTTT.

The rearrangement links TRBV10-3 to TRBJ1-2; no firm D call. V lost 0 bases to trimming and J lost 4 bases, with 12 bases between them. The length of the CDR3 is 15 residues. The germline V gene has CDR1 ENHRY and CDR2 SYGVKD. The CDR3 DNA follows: TGTGCCATCAGTGAGTCTACGGGAAGAAGCTATGGCTACACCTTC. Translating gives CAISESTGRSYGYTF.

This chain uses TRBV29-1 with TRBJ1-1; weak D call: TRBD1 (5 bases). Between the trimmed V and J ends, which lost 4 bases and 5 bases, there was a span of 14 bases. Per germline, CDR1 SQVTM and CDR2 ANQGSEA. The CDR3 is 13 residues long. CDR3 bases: TGCAGCGTTGGAGCCAGGGAGGAGACTGAAGCTTTCTTT. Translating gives CSVGAREETEAFF.

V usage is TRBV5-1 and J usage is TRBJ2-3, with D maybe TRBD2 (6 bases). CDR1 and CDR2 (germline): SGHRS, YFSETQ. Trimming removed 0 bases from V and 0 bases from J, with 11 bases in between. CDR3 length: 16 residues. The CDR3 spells CASSLAGDRSTDTQYF. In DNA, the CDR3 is TGCGCCAGCAGCTTGGCGGGGGACCGTAGCACAGATACGCAGTATTTT.

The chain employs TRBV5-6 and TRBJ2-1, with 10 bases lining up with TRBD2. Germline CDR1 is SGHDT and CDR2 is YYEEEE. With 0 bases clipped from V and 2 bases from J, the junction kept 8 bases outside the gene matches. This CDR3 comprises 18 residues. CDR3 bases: TGTGCCAGCAGCTTGGGTAAGCGGGGGGGTTTAACCTACAATGAGCAGTTCTTC. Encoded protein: CASSLGKRGGLTYNEQFF.

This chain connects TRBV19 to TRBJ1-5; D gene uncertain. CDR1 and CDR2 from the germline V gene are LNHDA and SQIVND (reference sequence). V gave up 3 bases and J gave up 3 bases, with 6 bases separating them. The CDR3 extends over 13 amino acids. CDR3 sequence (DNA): TGTGCCAGTAGTATTTCAGTCAATCAGCCCCAGCATTTT. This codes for CASSISVNQPQHF.

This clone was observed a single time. The CDR3 region has the DNA TGTGCCAGCAGCCCCGGGACAGGGGGTCGATACAATGAGCAGTTCTTC. Translating it yields CASSPGTGGRYNEQFF. The chain combines TRBV7-3 with TRBJ2-1; 11 nucleotides match TRBD1. Germline CDR1 reads SGHTA; CDR2 reads FQGTGA. Losses at the gene ends were 5 bases for V and 4 bases for J; bases not matched to a gene: 7. This CDR3 spans 16 amino acids.

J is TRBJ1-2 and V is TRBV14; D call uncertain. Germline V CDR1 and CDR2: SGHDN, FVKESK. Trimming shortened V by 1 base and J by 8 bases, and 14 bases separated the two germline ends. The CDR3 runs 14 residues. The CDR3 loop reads CASSQVVGEVGYTF. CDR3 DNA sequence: TGTGCCAGCAGCCAAGTAGTTGGAGAGGTCGGCTACACCTTC. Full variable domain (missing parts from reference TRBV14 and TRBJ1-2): EAGVTQFPSHSVIEKGQTVTLRCDPISGHDNLYWYRRVMGKEIKFLLHFVKESKQDESGMPNNRFLAERTGGTYSTLKVQPAELEDSGVYFCASSQVVGEVGYTFGSGTRLTVV.

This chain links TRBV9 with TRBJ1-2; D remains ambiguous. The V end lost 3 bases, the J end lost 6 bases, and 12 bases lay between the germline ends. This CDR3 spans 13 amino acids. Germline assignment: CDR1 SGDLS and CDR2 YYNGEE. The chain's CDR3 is CASSANPFDGYTF. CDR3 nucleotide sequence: TGTGCCAGCAGCGCTAACCCATTTGATGGCTACACCTTC.

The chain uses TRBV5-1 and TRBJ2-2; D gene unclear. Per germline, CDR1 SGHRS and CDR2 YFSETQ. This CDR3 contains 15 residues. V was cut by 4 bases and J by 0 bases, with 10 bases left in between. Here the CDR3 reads CASSRDGSNTGELFF. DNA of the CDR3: TGCGCCAGCAGCAGAGACGGATCGAACACCGGGGAGCTGTTTTTT.

Written as DNA, the CDR3 is TGTGCCTGGAGTGTACAGGGACGGAATTCACCCCTCCACTTT. Protein sequence: CAWSVQGRNSPLHF. The chain links TRBV30 to TRBJ1-6; possibly TRBD1 for D (6 bases). The V end lost 0 bases, the J end lost 7 bases, and 10 bases lay between the germline ends. The CDR3 contains 14 residues. Germline V lookup: CDR1 GTSNPN, CDR2 SVGIG (reference sequence).

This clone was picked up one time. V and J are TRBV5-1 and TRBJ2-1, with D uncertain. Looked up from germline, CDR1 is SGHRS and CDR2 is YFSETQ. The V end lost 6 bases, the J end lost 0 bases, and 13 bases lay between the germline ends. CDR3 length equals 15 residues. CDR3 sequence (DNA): TGCGCCAGCAATTCAAGAGAGTTCTCCTACAATGAGCAGTTCTTC. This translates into CASNSREFSYNEQFF.

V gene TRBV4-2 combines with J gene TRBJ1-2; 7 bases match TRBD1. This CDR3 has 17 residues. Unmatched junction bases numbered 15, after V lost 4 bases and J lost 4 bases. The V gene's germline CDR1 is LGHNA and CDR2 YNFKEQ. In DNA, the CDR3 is TGTGCCAGCAGCCCCGGGACAGACCTCGGGGCCCGCTATGGCTACACCTTC. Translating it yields CASSPGTDLGARYGYTF.

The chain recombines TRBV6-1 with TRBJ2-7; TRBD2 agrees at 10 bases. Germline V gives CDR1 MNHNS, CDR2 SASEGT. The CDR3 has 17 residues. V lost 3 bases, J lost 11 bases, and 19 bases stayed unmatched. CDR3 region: CASSDQAMLGAAGGKYF. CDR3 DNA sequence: TGTGCCAGCAGTGACCAGGCCATGTTGGGCGCAGCGGGGGGGAAGTACTTC.